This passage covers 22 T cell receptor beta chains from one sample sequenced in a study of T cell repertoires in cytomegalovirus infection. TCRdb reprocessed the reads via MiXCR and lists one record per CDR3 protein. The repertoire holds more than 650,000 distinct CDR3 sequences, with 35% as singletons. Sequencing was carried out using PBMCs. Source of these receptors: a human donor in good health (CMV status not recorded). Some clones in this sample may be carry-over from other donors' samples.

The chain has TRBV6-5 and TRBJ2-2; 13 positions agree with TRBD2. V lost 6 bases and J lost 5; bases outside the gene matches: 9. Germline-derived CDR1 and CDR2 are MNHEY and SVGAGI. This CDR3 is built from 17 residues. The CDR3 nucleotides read TGTGCCAGCAGCCGTGGACTAGCGGGAGTAAAGACCGGGGAGCTGTTTTTT. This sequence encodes CASSRGLAGVKTGELFF.

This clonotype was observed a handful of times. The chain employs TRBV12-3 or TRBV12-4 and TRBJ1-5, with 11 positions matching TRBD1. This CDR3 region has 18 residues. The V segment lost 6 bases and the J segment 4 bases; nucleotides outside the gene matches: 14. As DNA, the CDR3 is TGTGCCAGCAGCAGGGTAAAAGGACAGGGGGCCCGGAATCAGCCCCAGCATTTT. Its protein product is CASSRVKGQGARNQPQHF.

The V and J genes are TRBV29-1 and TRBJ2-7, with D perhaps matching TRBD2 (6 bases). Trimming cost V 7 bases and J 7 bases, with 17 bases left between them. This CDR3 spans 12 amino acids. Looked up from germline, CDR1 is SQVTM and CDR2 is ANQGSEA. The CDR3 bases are TGCAGCGCCCTTTCAGGGACTGGGGAGCAGTACTTC. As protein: CSALSGTGEQYF.

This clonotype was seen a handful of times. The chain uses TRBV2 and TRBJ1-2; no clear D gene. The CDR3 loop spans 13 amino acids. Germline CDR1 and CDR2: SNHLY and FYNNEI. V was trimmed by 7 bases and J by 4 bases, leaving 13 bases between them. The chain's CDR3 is CASISGIGYGYTF. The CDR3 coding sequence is TGTGCCAGCATCTCCGGGATAGGCTATGGCTACACCTTC.

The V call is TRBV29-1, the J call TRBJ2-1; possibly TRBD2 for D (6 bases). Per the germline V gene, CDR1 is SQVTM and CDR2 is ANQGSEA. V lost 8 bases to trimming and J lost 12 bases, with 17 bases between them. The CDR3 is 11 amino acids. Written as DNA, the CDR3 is TGCAGCACCACTAGCAATGTTGGGCAGTTCTTC. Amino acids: CSTTSNVGQFF.

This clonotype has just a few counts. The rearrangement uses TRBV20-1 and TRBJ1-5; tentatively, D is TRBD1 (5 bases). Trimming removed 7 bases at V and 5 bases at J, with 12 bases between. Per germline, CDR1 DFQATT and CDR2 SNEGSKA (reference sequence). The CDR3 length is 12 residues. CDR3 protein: CSVVRGDQPQHF. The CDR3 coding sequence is TGCAGTGTCGTACGGGGGGATCAGCCCCAGCATTTT.

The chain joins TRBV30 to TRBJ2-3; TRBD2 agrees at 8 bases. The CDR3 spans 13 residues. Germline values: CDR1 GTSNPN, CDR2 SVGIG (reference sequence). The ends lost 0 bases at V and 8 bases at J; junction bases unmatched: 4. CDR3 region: CAWSVIGGVTQYF. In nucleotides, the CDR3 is TGTGCCTGGAGTGTAATCGGGGGGGTTACGCAGTATTTT.

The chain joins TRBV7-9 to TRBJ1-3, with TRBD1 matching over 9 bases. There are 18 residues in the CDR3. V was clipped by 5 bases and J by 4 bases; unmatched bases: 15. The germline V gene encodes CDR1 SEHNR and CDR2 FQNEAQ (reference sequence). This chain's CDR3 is CASSDPGTGISAGNTIYF. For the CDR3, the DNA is TGTGCCAGCAGCGACCCCGGGACAGGGATTTCGGCCGGAAACACCATATATTTT. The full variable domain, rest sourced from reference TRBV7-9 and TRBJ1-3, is DTGVSQNPRHKITKRGQNVTFRCDPISEHNRLYWYRQTLGQGPEFLTYFQNEAQLEKSRLLSDRFSAERPKGSFSTLEIQRTEQGDSAMYLCASSDPGTGISAGNTIYFGEGSWLTVV.

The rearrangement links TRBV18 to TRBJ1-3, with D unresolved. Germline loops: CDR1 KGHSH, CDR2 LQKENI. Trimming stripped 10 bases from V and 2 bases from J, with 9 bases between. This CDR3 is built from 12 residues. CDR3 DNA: TGTGCCACCGCTCCCGCTGGAAACACCATATATTTT. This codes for CATAPAGNTIYF.

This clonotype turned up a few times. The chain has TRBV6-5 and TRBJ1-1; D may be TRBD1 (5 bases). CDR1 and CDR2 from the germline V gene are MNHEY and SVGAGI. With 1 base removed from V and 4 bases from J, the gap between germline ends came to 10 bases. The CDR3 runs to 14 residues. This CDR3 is CASSYLQAATEAFF. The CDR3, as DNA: TGTGCCAGCAGTTACTTACAGGCCGCCACTGAAGCTTTCTTT.

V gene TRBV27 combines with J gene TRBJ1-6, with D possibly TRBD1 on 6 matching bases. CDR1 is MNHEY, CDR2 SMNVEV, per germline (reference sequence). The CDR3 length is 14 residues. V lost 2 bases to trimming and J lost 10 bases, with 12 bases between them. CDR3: CASSLLNRESPLHF. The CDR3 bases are TGTGCCAGCAGTTTACTTAACAGGGAGTCACCCCTCCACTTT.

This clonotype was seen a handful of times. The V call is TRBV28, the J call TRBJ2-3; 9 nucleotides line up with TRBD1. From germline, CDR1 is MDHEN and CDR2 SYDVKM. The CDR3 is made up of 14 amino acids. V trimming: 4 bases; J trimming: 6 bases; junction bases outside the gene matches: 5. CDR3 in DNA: TGTGCCAGCAGTTCCGGGACAGGGACGGATACGCAGTATTTT. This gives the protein CASSSGTGTDTQYF.

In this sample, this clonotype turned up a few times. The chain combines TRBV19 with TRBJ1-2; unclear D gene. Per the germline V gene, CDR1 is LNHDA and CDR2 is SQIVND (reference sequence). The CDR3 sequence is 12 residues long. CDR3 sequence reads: CGTGRDHYGYTF. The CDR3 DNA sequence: TGTGGCACCGGGAGGGATCACTATGGCTACACCTTC.

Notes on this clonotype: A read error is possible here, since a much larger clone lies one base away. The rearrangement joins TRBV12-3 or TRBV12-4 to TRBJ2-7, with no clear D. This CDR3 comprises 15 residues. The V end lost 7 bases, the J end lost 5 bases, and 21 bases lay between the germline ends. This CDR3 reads CASISGRWPADEQYF. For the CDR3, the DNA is TGTGCCAGCATCAGTGGCAGGTGGCCGGCTGACGAGCAGTACTTC.

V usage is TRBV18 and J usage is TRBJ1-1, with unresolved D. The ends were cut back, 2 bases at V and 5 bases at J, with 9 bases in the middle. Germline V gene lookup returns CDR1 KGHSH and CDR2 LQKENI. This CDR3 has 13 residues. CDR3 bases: TGTGCCAGCTCACCAGTAAGGGAGACTGAAGCTTTCTTT. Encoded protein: CASSPVRETEAFF.

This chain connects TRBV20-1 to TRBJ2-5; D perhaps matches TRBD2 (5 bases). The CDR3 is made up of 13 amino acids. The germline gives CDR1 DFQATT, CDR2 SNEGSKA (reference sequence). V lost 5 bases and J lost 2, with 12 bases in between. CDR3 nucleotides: TGCAGTGCTTCTCGCGGGCAGCAAGAGACCCAGTACTTC. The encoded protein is CSASRGQQETQYF.

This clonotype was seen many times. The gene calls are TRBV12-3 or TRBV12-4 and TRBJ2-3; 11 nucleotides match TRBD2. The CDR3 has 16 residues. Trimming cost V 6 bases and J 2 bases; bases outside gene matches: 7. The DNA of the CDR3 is TGTGCCAGCAGCTTTAGCGGGAGGGGCCCCACAGATACGCAGTATTTT. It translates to CASSFSGRGPTDTQYF.

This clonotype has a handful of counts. CDR3 DNA sequence: TGTGCCAGCAGCTCGGAGGTCCCCCCCGAGCAGTACTTC. Translated: CASSSEVPPEQYF. The J gene is TRBJ2-7, the V gene TRBV7-9; maybe TRBD2 (5 bases). The CDR3 totals 13 residues. Looked up from germline, CDR1 is SEHNR and CDR2 is FQNEAQ (reference sequence). V dropped 4 bases and J dropped 6 bases, with 13 bases sitting between them.

This chain's CDR3 is CASSHRRTGLTEAFF. The CDR3 nucleotides read TGCGCCAGCAGTCACCGCCGGACAGGCCTCACTGAAGCTTTCTTT. This sequence joins TRBV23-1 and TRBJ1-1; TRBD1 matches at 7 bases. TRBV23-1 is an ORF for which the function is uncertain. This CDR3 region has 15 residues. J lost 4 bases, V lost 3 bases, and 8 bases had no gene match.

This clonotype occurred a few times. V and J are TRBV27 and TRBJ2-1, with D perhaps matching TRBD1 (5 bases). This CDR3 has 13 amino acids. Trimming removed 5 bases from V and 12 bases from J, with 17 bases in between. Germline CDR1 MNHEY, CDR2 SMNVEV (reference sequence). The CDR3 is CASSRTNPLSQFF. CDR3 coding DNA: TGTGCCAGCAGTCGGACAAACCCCTTATCGCAGTTCTTC.

CDR3 sequence reads: CASNRDPISETQYF. The CDR3 DNA follows: TGTGCCAGCAATAGGGACCCGATATCGGAGACCCAGTACTTC. The chain employs TRBV7-8 and TRBJ2-5; D could derive from TRBD1 or TRBD2 (5 bases each). This CDR3 is 14 amino acids long. Germline assignment: CDR1 SGHVS and CDR2 FQNEAQ. Trimming removed 7 bases from V and 5 bases from J, with 17 bases in between. Full variable domain (missing parts from reference TRBV7-8 and TRBJ2-5): GAGVSQSPRYKVAKRGQDVALRCDPISGHVSLFWYQQALGQGPEFLTYFQNEAQLDKSGLPSDRFFAERPEGSVSTLKIQRTQQEDSAVYLCASNRDPISETQYFGPGTRLLVL.

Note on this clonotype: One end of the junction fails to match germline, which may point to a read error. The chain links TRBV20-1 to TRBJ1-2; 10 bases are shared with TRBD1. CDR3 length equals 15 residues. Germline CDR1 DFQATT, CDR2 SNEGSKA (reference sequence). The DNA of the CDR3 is TGCAGTTCTAGAGTCGGGGGACAGGGGAAGGGTGGCTACACCTTC. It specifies CSSRVGGQGKGGYTF.